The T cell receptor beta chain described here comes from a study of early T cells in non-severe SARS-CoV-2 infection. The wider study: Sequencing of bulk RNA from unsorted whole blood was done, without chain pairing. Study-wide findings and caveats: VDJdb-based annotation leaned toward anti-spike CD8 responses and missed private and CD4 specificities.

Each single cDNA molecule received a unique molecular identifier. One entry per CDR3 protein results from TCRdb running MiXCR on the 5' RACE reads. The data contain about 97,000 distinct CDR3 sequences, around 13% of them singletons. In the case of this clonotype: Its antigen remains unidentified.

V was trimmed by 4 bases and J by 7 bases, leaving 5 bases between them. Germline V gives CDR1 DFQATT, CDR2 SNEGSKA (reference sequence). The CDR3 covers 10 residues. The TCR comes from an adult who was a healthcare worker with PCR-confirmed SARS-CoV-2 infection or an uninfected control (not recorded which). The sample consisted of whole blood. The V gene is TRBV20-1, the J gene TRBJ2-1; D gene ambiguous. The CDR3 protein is CSATGNEQFF. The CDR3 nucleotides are TGCAGTGCTACCGGGAATGAGCAGTTCTTC.